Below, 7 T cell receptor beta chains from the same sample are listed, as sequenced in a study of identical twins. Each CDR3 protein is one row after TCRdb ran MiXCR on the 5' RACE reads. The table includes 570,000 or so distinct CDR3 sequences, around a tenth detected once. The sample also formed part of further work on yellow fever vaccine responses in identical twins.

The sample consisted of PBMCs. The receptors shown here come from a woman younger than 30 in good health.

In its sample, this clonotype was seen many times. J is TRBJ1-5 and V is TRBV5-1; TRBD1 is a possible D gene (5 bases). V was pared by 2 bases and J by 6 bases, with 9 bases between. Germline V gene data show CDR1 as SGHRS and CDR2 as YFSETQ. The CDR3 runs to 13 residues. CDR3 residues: CASSLDSFQPQHF. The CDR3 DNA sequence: TGCGCCAGCAGCTTAGACAGTTTTCAGCCCCAGCATTTT.

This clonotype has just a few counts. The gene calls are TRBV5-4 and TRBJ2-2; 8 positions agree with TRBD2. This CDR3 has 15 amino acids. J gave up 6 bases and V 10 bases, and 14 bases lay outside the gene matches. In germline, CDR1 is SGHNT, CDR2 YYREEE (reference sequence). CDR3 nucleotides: TGTGCCGGAATGACCGGGACTAGTGTTTCCGGGGAGCTGTTTTTT. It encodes CAGMTGTSVSGELFF.

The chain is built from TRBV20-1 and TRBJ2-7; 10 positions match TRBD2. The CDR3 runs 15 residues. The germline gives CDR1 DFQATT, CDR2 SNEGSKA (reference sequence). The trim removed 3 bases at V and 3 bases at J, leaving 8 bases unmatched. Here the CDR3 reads CSASDLAGADYEQYF. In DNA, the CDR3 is TGCAGTGCTAGCGACCTAGCGGGAGCGGACTACGAGCAGTACTTC.

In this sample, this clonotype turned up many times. Here the CDR3 DNA reads TGTGCCAGCAGTTTTAAGTTCGAGCAGTACTTC. Protein sequence: CASSFKFEQYF. The chain uses TRBV12-3 or TRBV12-4 and TRBJ2-7, with no clear D. Trimming stripped 3 bases from V and 6 bases from J, with 6 bases between. The CDR3 length is 11 residues.

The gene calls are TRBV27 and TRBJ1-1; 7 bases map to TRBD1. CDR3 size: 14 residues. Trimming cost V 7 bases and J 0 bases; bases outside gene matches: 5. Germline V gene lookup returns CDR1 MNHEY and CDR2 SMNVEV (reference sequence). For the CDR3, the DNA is TGTGCCAGCATTCCCAGGGGGATGAACACTGAAGCTTTCTTT. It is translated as CASIPRGMNTEAFF.

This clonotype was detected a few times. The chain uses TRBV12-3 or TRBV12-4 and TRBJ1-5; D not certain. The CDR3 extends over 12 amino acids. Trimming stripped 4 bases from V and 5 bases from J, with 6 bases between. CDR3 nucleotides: TGTGCCAGCAGTTCAGTCCATCAGCCCCAGCATTTT. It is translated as CASSSVHQPQHF.

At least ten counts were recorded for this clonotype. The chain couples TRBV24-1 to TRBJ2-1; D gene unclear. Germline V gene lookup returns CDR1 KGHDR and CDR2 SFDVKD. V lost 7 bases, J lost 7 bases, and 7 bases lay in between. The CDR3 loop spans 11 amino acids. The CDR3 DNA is TGTGCCACCAGATGGGGAAATGAGCAGTTCTTC. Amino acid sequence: CATRWGNEQFF.